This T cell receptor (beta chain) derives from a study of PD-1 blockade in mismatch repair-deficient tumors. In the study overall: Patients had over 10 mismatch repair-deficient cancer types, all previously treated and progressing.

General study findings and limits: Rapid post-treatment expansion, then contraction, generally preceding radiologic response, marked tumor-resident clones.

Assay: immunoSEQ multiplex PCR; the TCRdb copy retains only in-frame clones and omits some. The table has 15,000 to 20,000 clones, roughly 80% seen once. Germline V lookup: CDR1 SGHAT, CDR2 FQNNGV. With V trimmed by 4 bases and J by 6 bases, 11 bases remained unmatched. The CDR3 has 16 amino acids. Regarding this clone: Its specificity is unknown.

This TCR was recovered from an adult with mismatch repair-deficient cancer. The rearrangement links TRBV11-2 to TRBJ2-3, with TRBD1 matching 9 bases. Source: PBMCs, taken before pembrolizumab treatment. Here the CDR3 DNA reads TGTGCCAGCAGCTCCACGGACAGGGGACGTTGGGATACGCAGTATTTT. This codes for CASSSTDRGRWDTQYF.